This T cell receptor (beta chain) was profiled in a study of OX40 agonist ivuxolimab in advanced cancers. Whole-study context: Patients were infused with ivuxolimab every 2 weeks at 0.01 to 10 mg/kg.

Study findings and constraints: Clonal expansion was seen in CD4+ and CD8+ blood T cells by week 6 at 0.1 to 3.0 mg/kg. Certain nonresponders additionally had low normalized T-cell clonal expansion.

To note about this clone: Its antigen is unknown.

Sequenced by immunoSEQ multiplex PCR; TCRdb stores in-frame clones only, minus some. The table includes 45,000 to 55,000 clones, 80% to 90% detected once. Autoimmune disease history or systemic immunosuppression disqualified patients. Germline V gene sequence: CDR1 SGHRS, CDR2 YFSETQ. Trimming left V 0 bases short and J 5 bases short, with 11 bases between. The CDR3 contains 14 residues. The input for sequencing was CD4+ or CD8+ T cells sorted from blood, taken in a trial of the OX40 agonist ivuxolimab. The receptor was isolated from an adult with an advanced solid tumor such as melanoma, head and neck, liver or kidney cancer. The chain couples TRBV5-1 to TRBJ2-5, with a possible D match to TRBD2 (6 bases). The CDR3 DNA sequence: TGCGCCAGCAGCTTGGACCCAGGGAGGGAGACCCAGTACTTC. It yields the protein CASSLDPGRETQYF.